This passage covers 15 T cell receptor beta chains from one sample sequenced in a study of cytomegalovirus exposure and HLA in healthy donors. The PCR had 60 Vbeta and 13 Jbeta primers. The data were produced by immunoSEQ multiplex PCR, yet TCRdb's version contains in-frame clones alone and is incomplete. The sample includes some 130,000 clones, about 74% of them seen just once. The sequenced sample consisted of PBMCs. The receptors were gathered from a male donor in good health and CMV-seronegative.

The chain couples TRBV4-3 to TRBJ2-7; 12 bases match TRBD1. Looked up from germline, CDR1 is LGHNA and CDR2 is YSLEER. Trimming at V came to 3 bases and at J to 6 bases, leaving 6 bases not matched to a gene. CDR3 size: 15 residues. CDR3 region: CASSQGDRGPGEQYF. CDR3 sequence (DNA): TGCGCCAGCAGCCAGGGGGACAGGGGGCCGGGCGAGCAGTACTTC.

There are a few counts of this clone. The CDR3 reads CASSPGTSGRAGYNEQFF. In DNA form, the CDR3 reads TGTGCCAGCAGCCCCGGGACTAGCGGGAGAGCGGGCTACAATGAGCAGTTCTTC. The chain combines TRBV7-6 with TRBJ2-1, with 14 bases identical to TRBD2. Germline V gene lookup returns CDR1 SGHVS and CDR2 FNYEAQ. The CDR3 runs to 18 residues. The trim removed 5 bases at V and 3 bases at J, leaving 9 bases unmatched. Full variable domain (remainder filled in from reference TRBV7-6 and TRBJ2-1): GAGVSQSPRYKVTKRGQDVALRCDPISGHVSLYWYRQALGQGPEFLTYFNYEAQQDKSGLPNDRFSAERPEGSISTLTIQRTEQRDSAMYRCASSPGTSGRAGYNEQFFGPGTRLTVL.

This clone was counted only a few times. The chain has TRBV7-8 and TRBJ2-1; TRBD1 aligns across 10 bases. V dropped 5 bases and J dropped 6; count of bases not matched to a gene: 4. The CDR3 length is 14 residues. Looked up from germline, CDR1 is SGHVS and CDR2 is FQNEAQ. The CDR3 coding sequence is TGTGCCAGCAGCCTCCGGACAGGGGGCAATGAGCAGTTCTTC. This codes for CASSLRTGGNEQFF.

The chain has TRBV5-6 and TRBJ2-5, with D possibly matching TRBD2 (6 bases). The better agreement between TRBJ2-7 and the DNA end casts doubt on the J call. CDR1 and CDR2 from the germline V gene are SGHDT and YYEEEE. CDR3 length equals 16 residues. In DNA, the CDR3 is TGTGCCAGCAGCTTGGAGGACGGGAGCAGCTCCTACGAGCAGTACTTC. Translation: CASSLEDGSSSYEQYF.

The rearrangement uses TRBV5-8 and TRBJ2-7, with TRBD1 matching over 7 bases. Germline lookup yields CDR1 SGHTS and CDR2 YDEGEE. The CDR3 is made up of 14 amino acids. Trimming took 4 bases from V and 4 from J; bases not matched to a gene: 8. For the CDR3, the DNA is TGTGCCAGCAGCATGGGACAGCCAGTATACGAGCAGTACTTC. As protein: CASSMGQPVYEQYF.

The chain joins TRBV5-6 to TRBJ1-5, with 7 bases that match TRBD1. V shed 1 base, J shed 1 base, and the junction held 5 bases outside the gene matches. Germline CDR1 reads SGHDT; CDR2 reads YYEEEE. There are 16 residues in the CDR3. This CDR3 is CASSLRRQGSNQPQHF. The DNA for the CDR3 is TGTGCCAGCAGCTTGAGGCGACAGGGAAGCAATCAGCCCCAGCATTTT. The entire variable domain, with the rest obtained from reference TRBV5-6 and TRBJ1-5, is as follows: DAGVTQSPTHLIKTRGQQVTLRCSPKSGHDTVSWYQQALGQGPQFIFQYYEEEERQRGNFPDRFSGHQFPNYSSELNVNALLLGDSALYLCASSLRRQGSNQPQHFGDGTRLSIL.

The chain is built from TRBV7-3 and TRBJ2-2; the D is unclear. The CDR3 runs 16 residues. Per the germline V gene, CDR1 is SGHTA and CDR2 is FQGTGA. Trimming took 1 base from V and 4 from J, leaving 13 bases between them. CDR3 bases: TGTGCCAGCAGCTTAATTACCTCCCTCGGCACCGGGGAGCTGTTTTTT. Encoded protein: CASSLITSLGTGELFF.

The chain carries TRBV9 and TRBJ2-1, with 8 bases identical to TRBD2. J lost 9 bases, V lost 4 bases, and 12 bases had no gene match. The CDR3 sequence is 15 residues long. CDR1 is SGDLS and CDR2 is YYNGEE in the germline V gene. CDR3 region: CASSSLSGAKSEQFF. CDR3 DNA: TGTGCCAGCAGCTCACTTAGCGGGGCAAAGAGTGAGCAGTTCTTC. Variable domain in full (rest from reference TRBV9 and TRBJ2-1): DSGVTQTPKHLITATGQRVTLRCSPRSGDLSVYWYQQSLDQGLQFLIQYYNGEERAKGNILERFSAQQFPDLHSELNLSSLELGDSALYFCASSSLSGAKSEQFFGPGTRLTVL.

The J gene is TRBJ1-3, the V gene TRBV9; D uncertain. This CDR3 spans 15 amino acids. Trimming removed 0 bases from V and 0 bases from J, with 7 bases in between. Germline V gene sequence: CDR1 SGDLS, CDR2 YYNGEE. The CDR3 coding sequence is TGTGCCAGCAGCGTAGGGCAAAGCTCTGGAAACACCATATATTTT. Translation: CASSVGQSSGNTIYF.

The CDR3 sequence: CASSLLRWEYYGYTF. The CDR3 DNA sequence: TGTGCCAGCAGCCTCCTCCGGTGGGAGTACTATGGCTACACCTTC. The V and J genes are TRBV28 and TRBJ1-2; no firm D call. CDR1 and CDR2 (germline): MDHEN, SYDVKM. The CDR3 contains 15 residues. V lost 6 bases and J lost 3, with 17 bases in between.

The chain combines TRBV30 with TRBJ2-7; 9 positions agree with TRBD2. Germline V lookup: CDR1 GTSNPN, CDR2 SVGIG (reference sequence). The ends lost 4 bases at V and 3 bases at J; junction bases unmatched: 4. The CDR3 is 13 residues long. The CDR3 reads CAWNPSGVYEQYF. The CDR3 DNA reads TGTGCCTGGAATCCTAGCGGGGTCTACGAGCAGTACTTC. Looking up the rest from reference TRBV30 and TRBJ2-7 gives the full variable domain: SQTIHQWPATLVQPVGSPLSLECTVEGTSNPNLYWYRQAAGRGLQLLFYSVGIGQISSEVPQNLSASRPQDRQFILSSKKLLLSDSGFYLCAWNPSGVYEQYFGPGTRLTVT.

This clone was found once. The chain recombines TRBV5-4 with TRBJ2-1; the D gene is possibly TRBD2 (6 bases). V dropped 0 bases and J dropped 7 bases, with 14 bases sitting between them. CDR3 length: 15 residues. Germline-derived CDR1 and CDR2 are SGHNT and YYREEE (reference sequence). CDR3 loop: CASSLASVSRNEQFF. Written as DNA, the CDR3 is TGTGCCAGCAGCTTGGCTAGCGTCAGCAGGAATGAGCAGTTCTTC.

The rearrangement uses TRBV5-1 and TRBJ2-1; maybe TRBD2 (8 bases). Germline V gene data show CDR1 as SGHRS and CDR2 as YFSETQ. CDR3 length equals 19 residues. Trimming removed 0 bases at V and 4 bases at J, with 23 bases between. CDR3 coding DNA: TGCGCCAGCAGCTTGGCCGCACCGGGACTAGGGGGCGGGTACAATGAGCAGTTCTTC. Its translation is CASSLAAPGLGGGYNEQFF.

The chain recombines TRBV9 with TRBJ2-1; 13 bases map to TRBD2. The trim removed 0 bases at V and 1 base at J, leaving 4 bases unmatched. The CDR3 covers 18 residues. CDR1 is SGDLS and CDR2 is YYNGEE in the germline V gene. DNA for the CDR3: TGTGCCAGCAGCGTAGGGACTAGCGGGAGTCGGTCCTACAATGAGCAGTTCTTC. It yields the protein CASSVGTSGSRSYNEQFF.

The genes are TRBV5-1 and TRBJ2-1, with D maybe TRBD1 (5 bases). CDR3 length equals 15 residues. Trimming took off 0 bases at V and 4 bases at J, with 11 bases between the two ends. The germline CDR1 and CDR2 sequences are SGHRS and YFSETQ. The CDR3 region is CASSLATGKYNEQFF. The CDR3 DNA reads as TGCGCCAGCAGCTTGGCAACAGGAAAATACAATGAGCAGTTCTTC.